The present entry profiles one TCR beta chain with its context. Its antigen is unknown. The assay was immunoSEQ multiplex PCR, and TCRdb's table has in-frame clones only and misses some. The repertoire includes 100,000 to 150,000 clones, 90% of them detected once, and approximately 4.5% sits in the top ten. Between the trimmed V and J ends, which lost 5 bases and 6 bases, there was a span of 8 bases. CDR1 is SGDLS, CDR2 YYNGEE, per germline. This CDR3 is 12 amino acids long. This sample stems from a study of T cell responses to AZD1222 COVID-19 vaccine. Whole-study results and caveats: After the peak T cell response, and only then, were repertoires sampled. Spike as a whole was targeted by vaccine-associated CD4 TCRs, dominant at 160-218 and 743-854. Targeting of unmutated variant regions was reportedly seen in nearly half of spike-specific TCRs.

This chain uses TRBV9 with TRBJ2-2; unclear D gene. Sequences were derived from peripheral blood, sampled on day 0 of MenACWY control vaccination. The receptor was isolated from an adult in good health. The CDR3 DNA reads TGTGCCAGCAGTGGAGTCGCCGGGGAGCTGTTTTTT. Encoded protein: CASSGVAGELFF.